A selection of T cell receptor beta chains follows, all from one sample in a study of cytomegalovirus exposure and HLA in healthy donors. Libraries were prepared by immunoSEQ multiplex PCR; TCRdb keeps only in-frame clonotypes and omits some of them. This sample has some 250,000 clones; 81% occur once, and the top ten carry roughly 7.4%. Sequenced input: PBMCs. These receptors all stem from a woman aged 55 to 70 in good health and CMV-seropositive. Both conserved end residues are part of each CDR3. D genes are given only for firm matches. Clone size appears in some rows only: once, few, many, or a class for an expanded clone.

clone_size,d_call,v_call,j_call,cdr3_nt,cdr3_aa
NA,TRBD2,TRBV11-3,TRBJ2-7,TGTGCCAGCAGCTCCGGGACTAGGAGCGAGCAGTACTTC,CASSSGTRSEQYF
NA,TRBD1,TRBV27,TRBJ1-1,TGTGCCAGCACGCCCGACAGGGCCAACACTGAAGCTTTCTTT,CASTPDRANTEAFF
NA,TRBD2,TRBV18,TRBJ2-3,TGTGCCAGCTCGGGCGGCCCGGCCGGGGGACTAGCGCCGTCAGATACGCAGTATTTT,CASSGGPAGGLAPSDTQYF
NA,NA,TRBV9,TRBJ2-3,TGTGCCAGCAGCCCTCGGACTAGCACAGATACGCAGTATTTT,CASSPRTSTDTQYF
NA,NA,TRBV18,TRBJ2-3,TGTGCCAGCTCATCAAGGAGGACAGATACGCAGTATTTT,CASSSRRTDTQYF
once,NA,TRBV27,TRBJ2-7,TGTGCCAGCAGTCGAGAGGAAGGAAGAGACGAGCAGTACTTC,CASSREEGRDEQYF
once,TRBD2,TRBV5-1,TRBJ2-1,TGCGCCAGCAGCTTGGCGGGAGTTAGCGGGAGTGGTAACAATGAGCAGTTCTTC,CASSLAGVSGSGNNEQFF
NA,NA,TRBV28,TRBJ1-1,TGTGCCAGCAGTTCTAAGGGAGGGGCTGAAGCTTTCTTT,CASSSKGGAEAFF
NA,NA,TRBV28,TRBJ1-1,TGTGCCAGCAGTTTAGGGGGAGGGGCATCTTTCTTT,CASSLGGGASFF
once,NA,TRBV10-3,TRBJ2-7,TGTGCCATCAGTGCCCTTGGAGCTTTCGAGCAGTACTTC,CAISALGAFEQYF
NA,NA,TRBV7-3,TRBJ1-2,TGTGCCAGCAGCCCGGGCAGGGTCTATGGCTACACCTTC,CASSPGRVYGYTF
NA,TRBD1,TRBV18,TRBJ1-1,TGTGCCAGCTCACCGTTCAGGGGGCGATCCACTGAAGCTTTCTTT,CASSPFRGRSTEAFF